The source of this TCR beta chain is a study of somatic mutations in cytotoxic T cells in rheumatoid arthritis (dated by TCRdb to 2015 to 2018). Regarding the study in general: Before any treatment started and right after they were diagnosed, patients gave peripheral blood samples (more than 27 ml EDTA). A FACSAria II or Sony SH800 was used to flow-sort some V beta antibody-stained T-cell populations at nearly 100% purity, and TCRB sequencing was also done on sorted V beta1+ cells. To characterize clonality, the study used TCRB deep sequencing while asking whether somatic mutations are carried by expanded CD8+ T-cell clones in newly diagnosed, untreated rheumatoid arthritis. TCRB deep sequencing was performed for 55 to 65 rheumatoid arthritis patients and approximately 20 healthy controls. The median ages of the patient and control groups were essentially identical.

Sequences MRHNA (CDR1) and SNTAGT (CDR2) are obtained from the germline V gene. At the junction V is shortened by 2 bases and J by 6 bases; bases outside the gene matches: 5. Reading from cysteine to phenylalanine, the CDR3 counts 15 amino acids. The kept DNA is CDR3 alone, 45 bases in frame from the first base. On an AutoMACS, CD4+ and CD8+ cells were isolated via positive magnetic bead selection, and their purity was verified by flow cytometry. After a first flow cytometry screen using a TCR V beta antibody panel, clonal expansions were characterized through TCRB deep sequencing of sorted CD8+ fractions. Peripheral blood mononuclear cells were isolated by Ficoll-Paque PLUS density gradient separation. Using Nucleospin Tissue or Tissue XS kits, DNA was extracted from CD4-enriched, CD8-enriched or PBMC samples, with quantification by a Qubit 2.0 fluorometer. Genomic DNA underwent TCRB CDR3 sequencing using the immunoSEQ assay. As for the authors' bioinformatics: Published virus-specific TCRB sequences were compared with patient CD8+ clones larger than 1%, and only a few matches were found. Nothing other than productive TCRB rearrangements was included in the analyses. Clonality was calculated as a Shannon entropy-based productive clonality index, and a clone was defined by a unique TCRB CDR3 sequence. Repertoire overlap for a pair of samples was computed from each clone's template counts relative to total templates per sample. A correlation with a Spearman r of roughly 0.61 was found between V-gene usage by flow cytometry and V-gene usage by TCRB sequencing. TCRdb retrieved this table from immuneACCESS and kept in-frame rearrangements only. Not all clones are present; in checked studies, unresolved V genes account for under half, and no reason is known for the remainder. Clonal size and the V and J genes are those of that table, whereas D and trimming came from the DNA. In all, the sample holds around 15,000 clones, and 65% to 75% of those were seen once. Of the sample, around 15% falls within the top ten clones.

About this clone: This receptor's antigen is unknown. Per-nucleotide qualities are absent, and no much larger clonotype sits a single base away.

On the study overall, not on this receptor specifically: There was no significant difference in CD8+ T-cell clonality between rheumatoid arthritis patients and age-matched healthy controls. The antigen targets of the expanded CD8+ clones were unknown, and absence from virus-specific databases did not rule out viral specificity. In about an eighth of the 65 patients, more than 20% of CD8+ cells belonged to the largest CD8+ clone, while several identical CD8+ TCRB sequences were shared between blood and synovial fluid. The slight TRBV07 underrepresentation in patients was not adjusted for multiple comparisons. Healthy controls showed no age-related increase in CD8+ clonality, whereas patients did (Spearman r of about 0.5).

Sequencing used CD8+ T cells sorted from blood. The rearrangement combines TRBV6-4 with TRBJ2-3, and 10 junctional nucleotides match TRBD2. This clonotype originated in an adult with rheumatoid arthritis. The nucleotides read TGTGCCAGCAGTGACACCGGGACTAGCGTTGATACGCAGTATTTT. This translates into CASSDTGTSVDTQYF.